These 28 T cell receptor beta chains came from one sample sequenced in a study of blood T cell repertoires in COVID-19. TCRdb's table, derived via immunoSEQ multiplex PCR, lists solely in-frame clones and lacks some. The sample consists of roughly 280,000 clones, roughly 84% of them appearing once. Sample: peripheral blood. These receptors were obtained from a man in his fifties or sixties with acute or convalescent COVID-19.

In DNA form, the CDR3 reads TGCGCCAGCAGCCAAGGTGTCACCTACGAGCAGTACTTC. Protein product: CASSQGVTYEQYF. The V gene is TRBV4-1, the J gene TRBJ2-7; D gene unclear. V dropped 1 base and J dropped 2 bases, with 6 bases sitting between them. Germline V gene lookup returns CDR1 MGHRA and CDR2 YSYEKL. The CDR3 contains 13 residues.

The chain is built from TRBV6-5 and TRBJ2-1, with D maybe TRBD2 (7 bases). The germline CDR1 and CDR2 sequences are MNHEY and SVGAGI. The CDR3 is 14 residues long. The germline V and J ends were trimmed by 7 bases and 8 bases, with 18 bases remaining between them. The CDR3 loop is CASTEGGVPDEQFF. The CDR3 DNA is TGTGCCAGCACGGAGGGGGGGGTTCCGGATGAGCAGTTCTTC.

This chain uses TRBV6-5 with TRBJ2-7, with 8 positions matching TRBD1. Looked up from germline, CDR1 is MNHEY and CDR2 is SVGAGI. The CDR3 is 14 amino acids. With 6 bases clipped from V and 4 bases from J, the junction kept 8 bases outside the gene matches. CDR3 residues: CASSQAGGRYEQYF. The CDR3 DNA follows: TGTGCCAGCAGCCAAGCAGGGGGCAGGTACGAGCAGTACTTC.

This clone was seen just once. The CDR3 here is CASSFSGGDTEAFF. In DNA form, the CDR3 reads TGTGCCAGCAGCTTCTCGGGCGGGGACACTGAAGCTTTCTTT. The chain is built from TRBV7-9 and TRBJ1-1; D gene unclear. V lost 3 bases and J 3 bases, leaving 11 bases between the germline ends. This CDR3 is built from 14 residues. The germline CDR1 and CDR2 sequences are SEHNR and FQNEAQ (reference sequence).

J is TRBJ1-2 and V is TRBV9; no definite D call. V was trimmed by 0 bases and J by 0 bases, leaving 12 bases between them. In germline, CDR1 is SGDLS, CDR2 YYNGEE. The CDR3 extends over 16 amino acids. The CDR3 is CASSVGGIQANYGYTF. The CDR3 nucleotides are TGTGCCAGCAGCGTAGGAGGGATCCAAGCTAACTATGGCTACACCTTC.

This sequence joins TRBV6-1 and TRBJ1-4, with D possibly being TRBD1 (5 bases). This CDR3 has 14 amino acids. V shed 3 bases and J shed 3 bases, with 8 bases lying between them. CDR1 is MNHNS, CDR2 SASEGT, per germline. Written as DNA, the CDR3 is TGTGCCAGCAGTGACAGGGAAGCTAATGAAAAACTGTTTTTT. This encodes CASSDREANEKLFF.

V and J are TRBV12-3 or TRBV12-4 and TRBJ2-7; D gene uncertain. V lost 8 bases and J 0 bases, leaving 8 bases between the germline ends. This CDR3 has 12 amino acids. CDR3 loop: CASEDSSYEQYF. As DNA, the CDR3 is TGTGCCAGCGAAGACTCCTCCTACGAGCAGTACTTC.

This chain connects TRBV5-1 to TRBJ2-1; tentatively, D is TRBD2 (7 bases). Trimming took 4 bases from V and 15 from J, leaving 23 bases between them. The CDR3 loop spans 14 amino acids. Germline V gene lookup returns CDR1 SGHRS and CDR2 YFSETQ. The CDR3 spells CASSRLERGGIRFF. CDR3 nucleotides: TGCGCCAGCAGCCGGTTGGAGAGGGGGGGCATAAGGTTCTTC.

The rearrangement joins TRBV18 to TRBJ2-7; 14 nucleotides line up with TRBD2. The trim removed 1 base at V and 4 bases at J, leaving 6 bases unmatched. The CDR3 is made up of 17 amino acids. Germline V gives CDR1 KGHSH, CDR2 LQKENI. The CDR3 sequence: CASSPLPGLAGAYEQYF. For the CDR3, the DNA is TGTGCCAGCTCACCACTACCGGGACTAGCGGGGGCGTACGAGCAGTACTTC.

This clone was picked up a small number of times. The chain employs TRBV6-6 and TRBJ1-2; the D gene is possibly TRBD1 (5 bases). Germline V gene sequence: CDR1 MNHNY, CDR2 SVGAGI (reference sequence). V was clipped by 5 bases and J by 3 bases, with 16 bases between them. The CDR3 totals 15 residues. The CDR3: CASSGPLLGDYGYTF. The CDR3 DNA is TGTGCCAGCAGTGGGCCTTTGTTAGGGGACTATGGCTACACCTTC.

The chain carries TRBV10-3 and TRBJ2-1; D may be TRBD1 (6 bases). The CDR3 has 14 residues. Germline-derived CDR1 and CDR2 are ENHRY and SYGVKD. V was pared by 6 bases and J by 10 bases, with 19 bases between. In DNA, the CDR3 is TGTGCCATCAGCCAAATGACAGGAGAGAAAGAGCAGTTCTTC. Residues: CAISQMTGEKEQFF.

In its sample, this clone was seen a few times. DNA of the CDR3: TGTGCCAGCAGTACAGCCGGGACAGGGGGTTACGAGCAGTACTTC. Encoded protein: CASSTAGTGGYEQYF. V gene TRBV25-1 combines with J gene TRBJ2-7, with 11 nucleotides matching TRBD1. The germline V gene has CDR1 MGHDK and CDR2 SYGVNS. V lost 5 bases and J lost 4; bases outside the gene matches: 7. This CDR3 comprises 15 residues.

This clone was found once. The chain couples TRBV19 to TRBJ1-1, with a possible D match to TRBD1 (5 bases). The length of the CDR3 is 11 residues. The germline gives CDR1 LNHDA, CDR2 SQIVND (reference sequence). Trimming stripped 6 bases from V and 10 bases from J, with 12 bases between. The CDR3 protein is CASSTGFRAFF. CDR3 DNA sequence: TGTGCCAGTAGCACAGGCTTTCGAGCTTTCTTT.

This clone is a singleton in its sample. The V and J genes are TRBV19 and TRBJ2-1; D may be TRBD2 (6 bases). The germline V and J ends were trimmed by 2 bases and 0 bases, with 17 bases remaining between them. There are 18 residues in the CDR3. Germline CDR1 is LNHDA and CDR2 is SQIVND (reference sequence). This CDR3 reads CASSIFTGTSSSYNEQFF. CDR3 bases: TGTGCCAGTAGTATATTCACCGGGACTTCAAGCTCCTACAATGAGCAGTTCTTC.

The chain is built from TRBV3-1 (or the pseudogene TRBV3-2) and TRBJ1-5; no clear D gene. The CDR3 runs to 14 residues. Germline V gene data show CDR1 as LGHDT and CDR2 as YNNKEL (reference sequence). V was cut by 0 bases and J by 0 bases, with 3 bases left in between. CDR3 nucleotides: TGTGCCAGCAGCCAAGACTATAGCAATCAGCCCCAGCATTTT. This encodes CASSQDYSNQPQHF.

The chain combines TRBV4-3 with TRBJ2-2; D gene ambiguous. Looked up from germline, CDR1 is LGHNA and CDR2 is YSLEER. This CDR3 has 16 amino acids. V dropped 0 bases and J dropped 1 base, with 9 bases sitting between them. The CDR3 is CASSQDVGWNTGELFF. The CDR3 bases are TGCGCCAGCAGCCAAGATGTCGGGTGGAACACCGGGGAGCTGTTTTTT.

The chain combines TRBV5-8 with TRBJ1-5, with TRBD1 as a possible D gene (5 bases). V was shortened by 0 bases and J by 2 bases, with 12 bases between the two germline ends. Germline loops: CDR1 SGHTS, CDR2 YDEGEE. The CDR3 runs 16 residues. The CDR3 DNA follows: TGTGCCAGCAGCTTGGGGGTTGTACAGGGCAATCAGCCCCAGCATTTT. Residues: CASSLGVVQGNQPQHF.

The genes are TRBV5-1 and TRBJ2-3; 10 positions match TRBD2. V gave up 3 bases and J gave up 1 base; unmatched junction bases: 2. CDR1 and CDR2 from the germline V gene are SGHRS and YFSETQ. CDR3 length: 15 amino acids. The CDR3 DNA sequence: TGCGCCAGCAGCTGGGGGACTAGCGGCACAGATACGCAGTATTTT. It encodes CASSWGTSGTDTQYF.

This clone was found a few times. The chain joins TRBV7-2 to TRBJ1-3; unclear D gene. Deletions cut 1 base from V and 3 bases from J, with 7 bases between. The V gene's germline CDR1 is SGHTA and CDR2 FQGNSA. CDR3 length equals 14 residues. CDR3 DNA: TGTGCCAGCAGCTTAGATCCGGGTGGAAACACCATATATTTT. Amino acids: CASSLDPGGNTIYF.

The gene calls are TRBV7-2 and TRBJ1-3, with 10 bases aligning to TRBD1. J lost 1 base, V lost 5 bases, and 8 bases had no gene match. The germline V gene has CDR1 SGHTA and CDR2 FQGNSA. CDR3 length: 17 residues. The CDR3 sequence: CASSKTGGQGSGNTIYF. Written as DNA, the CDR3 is TGTGCCAGCAGCAAGACAGGGGGCCAAGGGTCTGGAAACACCATATATTTT.

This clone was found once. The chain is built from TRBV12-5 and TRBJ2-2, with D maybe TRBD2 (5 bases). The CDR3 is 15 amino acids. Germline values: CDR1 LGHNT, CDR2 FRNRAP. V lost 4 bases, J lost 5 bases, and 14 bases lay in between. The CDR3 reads CASGSLGVGTGELFF. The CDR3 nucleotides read TGTGCTAGTGGTTCATTGGGAGTGGGGACCGGGGAGCTGTTTTTT. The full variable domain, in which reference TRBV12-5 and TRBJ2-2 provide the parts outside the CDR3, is DARVTQTPRHKVTEMGQEVTMRCQPILGHNTVFWYRQTMMQGLELLAYFRNRAPLDDSGMPKDRFSAEMPDATLATLKIQPSEPRDSAVYFCASGSLGVGTGELFFGEGSRLTVL.

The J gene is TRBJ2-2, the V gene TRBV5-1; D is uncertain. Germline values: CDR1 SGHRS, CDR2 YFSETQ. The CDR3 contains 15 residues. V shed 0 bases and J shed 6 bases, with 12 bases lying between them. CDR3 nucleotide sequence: TGCGCCAGCAGCTTGGCCCACGGTAGCCCCGGGGAGCTGTTTTTT. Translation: CASSLAHGSPGELFF.

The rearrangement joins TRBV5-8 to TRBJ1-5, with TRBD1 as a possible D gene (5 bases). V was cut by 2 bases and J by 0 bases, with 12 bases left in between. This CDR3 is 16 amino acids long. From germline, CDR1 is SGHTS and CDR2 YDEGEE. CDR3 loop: CASSFGGGYSNQPQHF. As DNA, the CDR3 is TGTGCCAGCAGCTTCGGGGGGGGATATAGCAATCAGCCCCAGCATTTT.

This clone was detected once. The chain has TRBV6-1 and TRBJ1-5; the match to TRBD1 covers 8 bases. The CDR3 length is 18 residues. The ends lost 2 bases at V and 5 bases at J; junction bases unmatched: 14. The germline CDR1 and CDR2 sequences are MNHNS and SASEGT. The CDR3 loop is CASSENRGTAWWHQPQHF. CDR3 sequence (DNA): TGTGCCAGCAGTGAAAACAGGGGGACGGCGTGGTGGCATCAGCCCCAGCATTTT.

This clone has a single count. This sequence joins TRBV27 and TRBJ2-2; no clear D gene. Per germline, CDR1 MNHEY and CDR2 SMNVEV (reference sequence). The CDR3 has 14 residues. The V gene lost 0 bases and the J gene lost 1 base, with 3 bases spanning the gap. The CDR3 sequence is CASSLSRNTGELFF. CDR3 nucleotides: TGTGCCAGCAGTTTATCGAGGAACACCGGGGAGCTGTTTTTT.

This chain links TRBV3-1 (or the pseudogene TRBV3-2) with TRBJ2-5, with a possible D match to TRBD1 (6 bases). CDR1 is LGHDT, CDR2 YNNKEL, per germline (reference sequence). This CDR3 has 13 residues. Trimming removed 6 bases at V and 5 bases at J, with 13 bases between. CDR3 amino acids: CASRSGGAETQYF. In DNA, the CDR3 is TGTGCCAGCAGGTCTGGGGGCGCGGAGACCCAGTACTTC.

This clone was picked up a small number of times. CDR3 sequence: CASSFKLTVLGYEQYF. The CDR3 nucleotides read TGTGCCAGCAGTTTTAAATTGACAGTCCTGGGGTACGAGCAGTACTTC. This rearrangement joins TRBV28 to TRBJ2-7; a weak D match, TRBD1 (5 bases). This CDR3 is 16 amino acids long. V was pared by 3 bases and J by 4 bases, with 19 bases between. Germline V gives CDR1 MDHEN, CDR2 SYDVKM.

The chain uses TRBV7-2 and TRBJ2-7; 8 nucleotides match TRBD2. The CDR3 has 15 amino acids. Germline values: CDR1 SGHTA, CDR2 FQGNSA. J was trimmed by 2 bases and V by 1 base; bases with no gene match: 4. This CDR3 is CASSLGAGGAYEQYF. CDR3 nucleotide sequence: TGTGCCAGCAGCTTAGGGGCCGGGGGGGCCTACGAGCAGTACTTC.